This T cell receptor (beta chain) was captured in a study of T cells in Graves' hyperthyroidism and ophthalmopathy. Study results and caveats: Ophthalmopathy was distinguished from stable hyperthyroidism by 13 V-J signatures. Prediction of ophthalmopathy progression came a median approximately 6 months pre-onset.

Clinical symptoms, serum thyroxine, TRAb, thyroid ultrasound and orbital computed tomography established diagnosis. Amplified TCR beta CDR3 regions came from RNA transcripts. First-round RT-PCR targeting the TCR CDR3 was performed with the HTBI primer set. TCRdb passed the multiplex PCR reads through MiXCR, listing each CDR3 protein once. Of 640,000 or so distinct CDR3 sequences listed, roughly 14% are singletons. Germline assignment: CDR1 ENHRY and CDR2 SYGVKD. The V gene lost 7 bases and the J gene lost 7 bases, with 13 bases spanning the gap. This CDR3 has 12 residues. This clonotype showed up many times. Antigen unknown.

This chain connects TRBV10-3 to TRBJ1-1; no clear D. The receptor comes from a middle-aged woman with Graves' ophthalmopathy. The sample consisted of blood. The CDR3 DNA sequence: TGTGCCATCACCTCGGACGAGCGTGAAGCTTTCTTT. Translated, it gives CAITSDEREAFF.